This is a list of T cell receptor beta chains from one sample in a study of blood T cell repertoires in COVID-19. Clones were sequenced by immunoSEQ multiplex PCR, and TCRdb holds only the in-frame ones, with some missing. The sample includes approximately 240,000 clones, around 85% of them seen just once. Input material: peripheral blood. Receptors were obtained from a woman aged 40 to 50 with active or convalescent COVID-19. CDR3s leave out the opening cysteine and the closing phenylalanine or tryptophan.

>TRBV27|TRBJ1-2
ASKVTSQVGYGYT
>TRBV10-3|TRBJ2-1
AISESTLAGGLDEQF
>TRBV2|TRBJ1-5
ASRGGIRDQPQH
>TRBV5-1|TRBJ2-5
ASSPTGGGETQY
>TRBV3-1/TRBV3-2|TRBJ1-1
ASSQTGNTEAF
>TRBV3-1/TRBV3-2|TRBJ2-2
ASSQFPGELF
>TRBV2|TRBJ2-1
ASNSGGTYNEQF
>TRBV7-9|TRBJ2-3
ASSLELAGGYTDTQY
>TRBV15|TRBJ1-1
ATSRDKGGWLGTEAF
>TRBV7-6|TRBJ1-1
ASSLAGQGNTEAF
>TRBV5-4|TRBJ2-3
ASSLGLAPDTQY
>TRBV29-1|TRBJ1-2
SVGAGPNYGYT
>TRBV3-1/TRBV3-2|TRBJ1-3
ASSQEDRARNTIY
>TRBV12-3/TRBV12-4|TRBJ2-7
ASSDRGSEQY
>TRBV11-1|TRBJ1-1
ASSWGQDTEAF
>TRBV5-6|TRBJ1-2
ASREGQGASFYGYT
>TRBV30|TRBJ1-1
AWSRQGGTEAF
>TRBV7-3|TRBJ1-2
ASSIGQGVGVNYGYT
>TRBV28|TRBJ1-2
ASSRGPGGFGYGYT
>TRBV14|TRBJ1-2
ASSQSLTGYGYT
>TRBV28|TRBJ1-6
ASSQSEGYNSPLH
>TRBV11-2|TRBJ2-5
ASSLGRQGVIETQY
>TRBV6-4|TRBJ1-1
ASRRDRLNTEAF
>TRBV2|TRBJ1-5
ASTAFRGNQPQH
>TRBV4-1|TRBJ1-6
ASSQGRQGNNSPLH
>TRBV29-1|TRBJ1-4
SVMTGEKLF
>TRBV5-1|TRBJ1-4
ASSLAGDTVNEKLF
>TRBV18|TRBJ1-2
ASSTGNYGYT
>TRBV7-8|TRBJ1-4
ASSLFPGKTNEKLF
>TRBV11-3|TRBJ2-3
ASSYGPGTQY
>TRBV7-3|TRBJ1-5
ASSPYDRGNQPQH
>TRBV4-1|TRBJ2-7
ASSPAGQGAGEQY
>TRBV9|TRBJ2-3
ASSVAGRGTDTQY
>TRBV10-3|TRBJ1-5
AISGGQGWGQPQH
>TRBV28|TRBJ2-7
ASSPGTGGYEQY
>TRBV2|TRBJ1-1
ASSEDWSGGTEAF
>TRBV6-5|TRBJ1-6
ASRHRDRDSPLH
>TRBV4-1|TRBJ1-5
ASSQARGRLGDQPQH
>TRBV11-2|TRBJ1-1
ASSPRRTPVAAF
>TRBV10-1|TRBJ2-7
ASSATGNEQY
>TRBV28|TRBJ1-1
ASSPTRDRGREAF
>TRBV3-1/TRBV3-2|TRBJ2-5
ASSQASGGGSGTQY
>TRBV6-6|TRBJ1-5
ASSYGQGAGQPQH
>TRBV3-1/TRBV3-2|TRBJ1-2
ASSRDQGAVGYT
>TRBV18|TRBJ1-6
ASSPGQGNSPLH
>TRBV11-2|TRBJ2-6
ASSLVPGRDSGANVLT
>TRBV5-4|TRBJ2-3
ASSPGGTPTDTQY
>TRBV3-1/TRBV3-2|TRBJ2-2
ASMGQGITGELF